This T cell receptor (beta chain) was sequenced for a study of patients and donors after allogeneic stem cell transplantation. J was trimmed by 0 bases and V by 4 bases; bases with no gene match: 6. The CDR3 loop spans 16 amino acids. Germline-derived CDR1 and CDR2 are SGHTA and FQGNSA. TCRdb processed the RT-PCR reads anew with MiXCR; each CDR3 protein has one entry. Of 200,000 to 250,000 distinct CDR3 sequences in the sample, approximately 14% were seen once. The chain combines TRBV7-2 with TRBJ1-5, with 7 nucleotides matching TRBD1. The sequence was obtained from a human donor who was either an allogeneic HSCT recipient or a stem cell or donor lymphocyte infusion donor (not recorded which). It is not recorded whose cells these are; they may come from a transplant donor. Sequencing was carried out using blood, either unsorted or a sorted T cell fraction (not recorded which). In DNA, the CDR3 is TGTGCCAGCAGCTACAGGGGCGCTTATAGCAATCAGCCCCAGCATTTT. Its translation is CASSYRGAYSNQPQHF.